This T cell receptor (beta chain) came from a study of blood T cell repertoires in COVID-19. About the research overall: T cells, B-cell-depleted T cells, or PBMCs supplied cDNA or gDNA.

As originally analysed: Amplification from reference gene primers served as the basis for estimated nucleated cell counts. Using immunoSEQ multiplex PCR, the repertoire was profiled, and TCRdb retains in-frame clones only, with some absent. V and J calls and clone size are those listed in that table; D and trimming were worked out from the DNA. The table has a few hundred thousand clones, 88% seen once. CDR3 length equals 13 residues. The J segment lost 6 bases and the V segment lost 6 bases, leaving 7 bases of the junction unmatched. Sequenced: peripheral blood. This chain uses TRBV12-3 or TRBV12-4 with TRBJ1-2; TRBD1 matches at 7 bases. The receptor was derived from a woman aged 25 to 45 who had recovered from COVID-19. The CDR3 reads CASRITGVNGYTF. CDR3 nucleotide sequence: TGTGCCAGCAGAATAACAGGGGTAAATGGCTACACCTTC.